The clone carrying this TCR beta chain showed up many times. The sample originates from a study of tumor-infiltrating lymphocytes in oesophageal squamous cell carcinoma. From the PCR reads, TCRdb called clonotypes with MiXCR, one entry per CDR3 protein. This table has 15,000 to 20,000 distinct CDR3 sequences, about two fifths appearing once. V dropped 0 bases and J dropped 3; count of bases not matched to a gene: 7. Germline V gives CDR1 SGHKS, CDR2 YYEKEE (reference sequence). CDR3 length: 18 residues. This receptor was obtained from a male donor with esophageal squamous cell carcinoma. Sequenced: esophageal tumor tissue. The chain joins TRBV5-5 to TRBJ2-6; 9 bases are a match to TRBD2. CDR3 protein: CASSLVGGGAVGANVLTF. The CDR3, as DNA: TGTGCCAGCAGCTTGGTTGGCGGGGGGGCGGTTGGGGCCAACGTCCTGACTTTC.